Listed here are 20 T cell receptor beta chains from one sample, sequenced in a study of CD8 T cells in Susac syndrome. An amount of RNA that ranged from roughly 0.45 to 1 ug was reverse transcribed with random hexamers. TCRdb re-called the immunoSEQ multiplex PCR reads with MiXCR, one entry per CDR3 protein. Among 120,000 to 150,000 distinct CDR3 sequences listed, approximately 93% were seen once. The sequenced sample was CD4+ T cells from PBMCs. All receptors derive from a human donor in good health.

The J gene is TRBJ2-3, the V gene TRBV7-8; 12 nucleotides match TRBD2. Trimming at V came to 5 bases and at J to 3 bases, leaving 6 bases not matched to a gene. The CDR3 contains 16 residues. The germline CDR1 and CDR2 sequences are SGHVS and FQNEAQ. The CDR3, as DNA: TGTGCCAGCAGCCCCTCGACTAGCGGGAGTACAGATACGCAGTATTTT. Its protein product is CASSPSTSGSTDTQYF.

The chain links TRBV6-5 to TRBJ2-2, with no clear D. V lost 5 bases and J 4 bases, leaving 14 bases between the germline ends. Germline CDR1 MNHEY, CDR2 SVGAGI. This CDR3 contains 15 residues. CDR3 DNA: TGTGCCAGCAGTGGGTTCGGCAGAACCACCGGGGAGCTGTTTTTT. Residues: CASSGFGRTTGELFF.

The V gene is TRBV6-2 or TRBV6-3, the J gene TRBJ1-1; 8 nucleotides match TRBD1. The CDR3 is 16 residues long. Looked up from germline, CDR1 is MNHEY and CDR2 is SVGEGT. The V segment lost 5 bases and the J segment 0 bases; nucleotides outside the gene matches: 8. The CDR3 nucleotides read TGTGCCAGCAGTCCCTTGACAGGGGAATTGAACACTGAAGCTTTCTTT. This translates into CASSPLTGELNTEAFF.

The rearrangement uses TRBV15 and TRBJ1-5; 10 bases are a match to TRBD1. CDR1 is LNHNV and CDR2 is YYDKDF in the germline V gene (reference sequence). This CDR3 is built from 15 residues. With 5 bases clipped from V and 5 bases from J, the junction kept 6 bases outside the gene matches. The CDR3 region has the DNA TGTGCCACCAGCCGATGGACAGGGGGGGATCAGCCCCAGCATTTT. Residues: CATSRWTGGDQPQHF.

The chain is built from TRBV30 and TRBJ2-2; either TRBD1 or TRBD2 may fit D (6 bases each). Trimming shortened V by 3 bases and J by 0 bases, and 14 bases separated the two germline ends. The CDR3 extends over 16 amino acids. Per the germline V gene, CDR1 is GTSNPN and CDR2 is SVGIG (reference sequence). CDR3 DNA sequence: TGTGCCTGGAGGCCTCGCGGGGACACGAACACCGGGGAGCTGTTTTTT. Encoded protein: CAWRPRGDTNTGELFF.

This chain joins TRBV10-3 and TRBJ2-4, with TRBD2 matching 11 bases. Germline trimming cut 0 bases from V and 7 bases from J; bases unmatched to any gene: 8. The V gene's germline CDR1 is ENHRY and CDR2 SYGVKD. The CDR3 extends over 17 amino acids. As DNA, the CDR3 is TGTGCCATCAGTGAGTCGAGGCTAGCGGGAGGAGGGAACATTCAGTACTTC. Amino acids: CAISESRLAGGGNIQYF.

The chain joins TRBV6-1 to TRBJ2-7; 9 positions match TRBD2. This CDR3 region has 13 residues. With 7 bases clipped from V and 2 bases from J, the junction kept 3 bases outside the gene matches. Germline V gene lookup returns CDR1 MNHNS and CDR2 SASEGT. CDR3 sequence reads: CASKTSGAYEQYF. CDR3 DNA sequence: TGTGCCAGCAAGACTAGCGGAGCCTACGAGCAGTACTTC.

This rearrangement joins TRBV6-1 to TRBJ1-1; D unresolved. The CDR3 contains 14 residues. CDR1 is MNHNS and CDR2 is SASEGT in the germline V gene. V lost 6 bases and J 3 bases, leaving 14 bases between the germline ends. The DNA for the CDR3 is TGTGCCAGCAGCCAGAGACCGCTTCACACTGAAGCTTTCTTT. Translation gives CASSQRPLHTEAFF.

V usage is TRBV3-1 and J usage is TRBJ1-2, with D unresolved. Trimming shortened V by 3 bases and J by 8 bases, and 7 bases separated the two germline ends. This CDR3 spans 11 amino acids. CDR1 is LGHDT, CDR2 YNNKEL, per germline (reference sequence). CDR3: CASSHDGGYTF. The CDR3 DNA reads TGTGCCAGCAGCCACGACGGAGGCTACACCTTC.

V is TRBV28 and J is TRBJ2-3, with TRBD1 matching over 10 bases. The J segment lost 3 bases and the V segment lost 5 bases, leaving 8 bases of the junction unmatched. The germline V gene encodes CDR1 MDHEN and CDR2 SYDVKM. CDR3 size: 16 residues. CDR3 in DNA: TGTGCCAGCAGTCCCCTGGACAGGGGGATAACAGATACGCAGTATTTT. This translates into CASSPLDRGITDTQYF.

The genes are TRBV19 and TRBJ2-3; unclear D gene. This CDR3 contains 14 residues. CDR1 and CDR2 (germline): LNHDA, SQIVND (reference sequence). With 5 bases removed from V and 4 bases from J, the gap between germline ends came to 13 bases. The CDR3: CASSDADGPDTQYF. Here the CDR3 DNA reads TGTGCCAGTAGTGACGCCGACGGCCCAGATACGCAGTATTTT.

This chain links TRBV29-1 with TRBJ2-5, with D perhaps TRBD2 (5 bases). V lost 4 bases and J 0 bases, leaving 9 bases between the germline ends. The CDR3 is 13 residues long. Germline V lookup: CDR1 SQVTM, CDR2 ANQGSEA. CDR3 loop: CSVVWGDQETQYF. The CDR3 DNA follows: TGCAGCGTTGTTTGGGGAGACCAAGAGACCCAGTACTTC.

The genes are TRBV20-1 and TRBJ1-2; unclear D gene. Germline V CDR1 and CDR2: DFQATT, SNEGSKA (reference sequence). Trimming stripped 0 bases from V and 6 bases from J, with 11 bases between. The CDR3 consists of 13 residues. The CDR3 loop reads CSARDSTGDGYTF. DNA of the CDR3: TGCAGTGCTAGAGATAGTACCGGAGATGGCTACACCTTC.

The chain is built from TRBV29-1 and TRBJ2-5; D remains unclear. The germline V gene encodes CDR1 SQVTM and CDR2 ANQGSEA. V was trimmed by 3 bases and J by 1 base, leaving 12 bases between them. This CDR3 spans 14 amino acids. This chain's CDR3 is CSVELLDFQETQYF. Here the CDR3 DNA reads TGCAGCGTTGAGCTACTCGATTTCCAAGAGACCCAGTACTTC.

This clonotype was picked up one time. The V gene is TRBV15, the J gene TRBJ2-2; D perhaps matches TRBD2 (7 bases). Trimming stripped 0 bases from V and 4 bases from J, with 15 bases between. The CDR3 consists of 17 residues. Germline assignment: CDR1 LNHNV and CDR2 YYDKDF (reference sequence). The CDR3 region is CATSREGRGRITGELFF. As DNA, the CDR3 is TGTGCCACCAGCAGAGAGGGGAGGGGGAGGATCACCGGGGAGCTGTTTTTT.

The J gene is TRBJ1-2, the V gene TRBV5-6, with 9 nucleotides matching TRBD1. Germline trimming cut 2 bases from V and 4 bases from J; bases unmatched to any gene: 6. Per the germline V gene, CDR1 is SGHDT and CDR2 is YYEEEE. This CDR3 is built from 15 residues. The CDR3 nucleotides read TGTGCCAGCAGCTTCCGGGACAGGGTCCTCTATGGCTACACCTTC. It yields the protein CASSFRDRVLYGYTF.

The rearrangement joins TRBV3-1 to TRBJ2-1; D unresolved. The CDR3 has 14 residues. Trimming removed 5 bases at V and 2 bases at J, with 10 bases between. CDR1 and CDR2 from the germline V gene are LGHDT and YNNKEL (reference sequence). The CDR3: CASSKQLAYNEQFF. The CDR3 nucleotides read TGTGCCAGCAGCAAGCAATTGGCCTACAATGAGCAGTTCTTC.

A few counts support this clonotype. The chain uses TRBV7-2 and TRBJ2-3; D gene unclear. The germline V gene has CDR1 SGHTA and CDR2 FQGNSA. Trimming shortened V by 4 bases and J by 4 bases, and 9 bases separated the two germline ends. The CDR3 covers 13 residues. This CDR3 reads CASSYREADTQYF. DNA of the CDR3: TGTGCCAGCAGCTACCGTGAGGCAGATACGCAGTATTTT.

This clonotype occurred once. This chain connects TRBV5-1 to TRBJ2-7; the D is unclear. Deletions cut 0 bases from V and 5 bases from J, with 12 bases between. The CDR3 runs to 14 residues. The germline V gene encodes CDR1 SGHRS and CDR2 YFSETQ. CDR3 amino acids: CASSLVASSDEQYF. The CDR3, as DNA: TGCGCCAGCAGCTTGGTGGCTTCGTCGGACGAGCAGTACTTC.

V and J are TRBV5-1 and TRBJ2-1; D is undetermined. V was shortened by 0 bases and J by 9 bases, with 4 bases between the two germline ends. The germline V gene has CDR1 SGHRS and CDR2 YFSETQ. The CDR3 has 11 amino acids. The CDR3 region is CASSLAREQFF. DNA of the CDR3: TGCGCCAGCAGCTTGGCCCGTGAGCAGTTCTTC.